Described below is a single T cell receptor beta chain sequence and its context. The sample is drawn from a study of CD8 T cells in Susac syndrome. CD8+ and CD4+ T cells taken from blood had their TCR beta sequenced. While CD8+ and CD4+ T cells were isolated negatively, TEMRA cells were enriched by FACS. The authors reverse transcribed about 0.45 to 1 ug RNA with random hexamers. Amplification of TCR beta CDR3 by immunoSEQ multiplex PCR spanned 54 Vbeta and 13 Jbeta. Using its own MiXCR run on the immunoSEQ multiplex PCR reads, TCRdb lists one record per CDR3 protein. Seen here are about 150,000 distinct CDR3 sequences, 95% observed once, and the top ten hold 0.11%. This CDR3 is 12 amino acids long. V gave up 6 bases and J gave up 2 bases, with 11 bases separating them. Looked up from germline, CDR1 is DFQATT and CDR2 is SNEGSKA (reference sequence).

This TCR came from a human donor with multiple sclerosis. Sequencing was done on a sample of CD4+ T cells from PBMCs. The chain combines TRBV20-1 with TRBJ2-7; possible D gene TRBD1, 6 bases. CDR3 sequence: CSAVDSPYEQYF. DNA of the CDR3: TGCAGTGCCGTGGACAGCCCCTACGAGCAGTACTTC.